The source of this T cell receptor (beta chain) is a study of regulatory T cells in long-lasting Graves disease. This clonotype has ten or more counts. Its antigen is still unknown. In building TCR beta libraries, iRepertoire HTBI primers were used together with Arm-PCR of CDR3 regions. TCRdb re-called the multiplex PCR reads with MiXCR, one entry per CDR3 protein. The sample gives roughly 560,000 distinct CDR3 sequences, approximately 12% of which show up once; around 9.3% is in the top ten. General study results and limits: Persistent Graves' patients possessed reduced TCR diversity relative to recently diagnosed ones.

V lost 0 bases and J 4 bases, leaving 11 bases between the germline ends. Germline V CDR1 and CDR2: SNHLY, FYNNEI. This CDR3 is built from 15 residues. The time point is: newly diagnosed GD, antithyroid drugs for less than 3 months. The TCR library used RNA extracted from PBMCs. The same data also went into a second study, on T cells in Graves' hyperthyroidism and ophthalmopathy. From that paper: The HTBI primer set served for first-round RT-PCR of the TCR CDR3. Among clonotypes expanded in thyroid above 0.001, most were also found in blood. A 13 V-J signature model discriminated ophthalmopathy versus stable hyperthyroidism.

This clonotype was sampled from a woman in her twenties or thirties with Graves disease. The specimen comprised peripheral blood mononuclear cells (PBMCs), sampled at new diagnosis, from a patient treated with antithyroid drugs. The chain employs TRBV2 and TRBJ2-3; D is possibly TRBD2 (6 bases). The chain's CDR3 is CASSEAGGVADTQYF. The CDR3 DNA reads as TGTGCCAGCAGTGAAGCGGGAGGAGTAGCAGATACGCAGTATTTT.